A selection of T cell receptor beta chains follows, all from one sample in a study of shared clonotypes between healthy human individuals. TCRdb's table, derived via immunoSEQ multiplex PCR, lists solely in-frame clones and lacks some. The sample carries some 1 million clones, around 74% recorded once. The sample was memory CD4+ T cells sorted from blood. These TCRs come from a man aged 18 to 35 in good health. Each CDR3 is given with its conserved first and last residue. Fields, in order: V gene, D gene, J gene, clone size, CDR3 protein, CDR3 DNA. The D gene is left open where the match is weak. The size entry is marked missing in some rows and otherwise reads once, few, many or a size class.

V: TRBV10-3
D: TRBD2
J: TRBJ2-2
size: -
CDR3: CAINGGALNGELFF
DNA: TGTGCCATCAACGGGGGGGCACTCAACGGGGAGCTGTTTTTT

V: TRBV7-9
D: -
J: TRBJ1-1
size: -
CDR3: CASSLVPVNTEAFF
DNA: TGTGCCAGCAGCTTAGTGCCCGTGAACACTGAAGCTTTCTTT

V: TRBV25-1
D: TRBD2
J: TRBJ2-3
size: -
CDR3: CASSDLSYSGGTDTQYF
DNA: TGTGCCAGCAGTGATCTCTCTTATAGCGGGGGCACAGATACGCAGTATTTT

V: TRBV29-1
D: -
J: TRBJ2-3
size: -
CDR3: CSVEGITDTQYF
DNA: TGCAGCGTTGAAGGGATCACAGATACGCAGTATTTT

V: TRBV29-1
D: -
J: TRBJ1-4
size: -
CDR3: CSVRQDFNEKLFF
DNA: TGCAGCGTTCGACAAGACTTTAATGAAAAACTGTTTTTT

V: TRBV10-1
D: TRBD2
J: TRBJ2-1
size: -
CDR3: CASSRTSGSKDEQFF
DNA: TGCGCCAGCAGCCGAACTAGCGGGAGTAAAGATGAGCAGTTCTTC

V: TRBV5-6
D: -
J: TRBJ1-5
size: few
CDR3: CASSFSENTKGNQPQHF
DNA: TGTGCCAGCAGCTTTTCAGAGAACACGAAAGGGAATCAGCCCCAGCATTTT

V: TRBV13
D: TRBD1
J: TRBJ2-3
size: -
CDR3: CASSVGQGKSDTQYF
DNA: TGTGCCAGCAGCGTCGGACAGGGGAAATCAGATACGCAGTATTTT

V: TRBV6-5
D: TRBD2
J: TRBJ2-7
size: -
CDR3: CASSYRAGRSYEQYF
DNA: TGTGCCAGCAGTTATAGAGCGGGAAGATCCTACGAGCAGTACTTC

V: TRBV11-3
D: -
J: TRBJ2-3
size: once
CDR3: CASSRRRGITDTQYF
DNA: TGTGCCAGCAGCCGGAGGCGAGGGATCACAGATACGCAGTATTTT

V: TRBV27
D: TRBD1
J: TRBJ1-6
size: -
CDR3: CASSRRQGFSDNSPLHF
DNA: TGTGCCAGCAGCCGAAGACAGGGGTTTTCCGATAATTCACCCCTCCACTTT

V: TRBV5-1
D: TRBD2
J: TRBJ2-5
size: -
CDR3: CASSPSTSGYETQYF
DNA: TGCGCCAGCAGCCCGTCAACTAGCGGCTATGAGACCCAGTACTTC

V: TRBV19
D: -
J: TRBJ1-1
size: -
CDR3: CASSPFSWGSGTEAFF
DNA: TGTGCCAGTAGCCCCTTCTCTTGGGGTTCGGGCACTGAAGCTTTCTTT

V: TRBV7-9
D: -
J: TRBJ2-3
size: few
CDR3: CASITGSFRGPTDTQYF
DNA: TGTGCCAGCATCACCGGGTCCTTTCGGGGTCCCACAGATACGCAGTATTTT

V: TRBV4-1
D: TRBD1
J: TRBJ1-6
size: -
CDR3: CASSQDNPGGESPLHF
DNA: TGCGCCAGCAGCCAAGATAATCCAGGGGGGGAATCACCCCTCCACTTT

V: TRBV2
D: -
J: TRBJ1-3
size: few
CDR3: CASSENIRSGNTIYF
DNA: TGTGCCAGCAGTGAGAACATACGTTCTGGAAACACCATATATTTT

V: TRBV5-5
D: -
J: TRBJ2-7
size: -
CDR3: CASSTMPASEQYF
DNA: TGTGCCAGCAGCACAATGCCCGCGTCCGAGCAGTACTTC

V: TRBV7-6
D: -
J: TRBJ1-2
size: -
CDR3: CASSPQEGGYTF
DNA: TGTGCCAGCAGCCCCCAGGAGGGGGGCTACACCTTC

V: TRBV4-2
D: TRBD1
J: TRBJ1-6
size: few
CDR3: CASSQGDSSNSPLHF
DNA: TGTGCCAGCAGCCAAGGGGACAGCAGTAATTCACCCCTCCACTTT

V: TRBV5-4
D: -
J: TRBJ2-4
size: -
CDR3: CASSFGPLQYF
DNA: TGTGCCAGCAGCTTCGGTCCACTACAGTACTTC

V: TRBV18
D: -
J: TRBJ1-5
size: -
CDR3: CASSPGVDEPQHF
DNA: TGTGCCAGCTCACCTGGAGTAGATGAGCCCCAGCATTTT

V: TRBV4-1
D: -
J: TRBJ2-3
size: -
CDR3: CASSQERDRHRTDTQYF
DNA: TGCGCCAGCAGCCAAGAACGAGATCGGCATCGCACAGATACGCAGTATTTT

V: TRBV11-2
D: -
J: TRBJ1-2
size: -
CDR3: CASSLDTYPNYGYTF
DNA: TGTGCCAGCAGCTTAGACACGTACCCTAACTATGGCTACACCTTC

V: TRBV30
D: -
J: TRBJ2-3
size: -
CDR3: CAWNPRNPSTDTQYF
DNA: TGTGCCTGGAATCCCCGAAACCCTAGTACAGATACGCAGTATTTT

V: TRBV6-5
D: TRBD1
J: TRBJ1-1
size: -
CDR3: CASRRDRGLGEAFF
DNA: TGTGCCAGCAGGAGGGACAGGGGGTTAGGCGAAGCTTTCTTT

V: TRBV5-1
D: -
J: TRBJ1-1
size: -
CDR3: CASSLAGMTEAFF
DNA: TGCGCCAGCAGCTTGGCAGGGATGACTGAAGCTTTCTTT

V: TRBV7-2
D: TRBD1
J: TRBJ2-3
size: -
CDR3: CASSLADRPVSTDTQYF
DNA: TGTGCCAGCAGCTTAGCGGACAGGCCAGTAAGCACAGATACGCAGTATTTT

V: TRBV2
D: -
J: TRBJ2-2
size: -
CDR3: CASSLVKAGELFF
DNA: TGTGCCAGCAGTCTAGTAAAGGCCGGGGAGCTGTTTTTT

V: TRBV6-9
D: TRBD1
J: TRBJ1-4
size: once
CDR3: CASRGARQGNEKLFF
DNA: TGTGCCAGCAGAGGCGCGCGACAGGGGAATGAAAAACTGTTTTTT

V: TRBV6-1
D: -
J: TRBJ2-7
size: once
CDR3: CASSPPAPSYEQYF
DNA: TGTGCCAGCAGCCCCCCCGCACCCTCCTACGAGCAGTACTTC

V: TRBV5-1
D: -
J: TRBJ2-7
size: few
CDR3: CASSSGSSYEQYF
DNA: TGCGCCAGCAGCTCGGGTTCCTCCTACGAGCAGTACTTC

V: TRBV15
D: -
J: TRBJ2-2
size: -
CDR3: CATSRDGTPNTGELFF
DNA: TGTGCCACCAGCAGAGACGGGACACCGAACACCGGGGAGCTGTTTTTT

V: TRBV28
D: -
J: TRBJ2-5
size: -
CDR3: CASSDRIETQYF
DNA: TGTGCCAGCAGCGACCGCATAGAGACCCAGTACTTC

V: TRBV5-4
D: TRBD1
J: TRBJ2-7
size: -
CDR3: CASSSGTVGFSEQYF
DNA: TGTGCCAGCAGCTCAGGGACAGTGGGCTTCTCCGAGCAGTACTTC

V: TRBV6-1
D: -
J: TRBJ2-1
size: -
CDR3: CASSPTGIHEQFF
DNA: TGTGCCAGCAGCCCAACAGGGATCCATGAGCAGTTCTTC

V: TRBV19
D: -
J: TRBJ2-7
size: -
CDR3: CASSAAGSSYEQYF
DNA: TGTGCCAGTAGTGCCGCAGGGAGCTCCTACGAGCAGTACTTC

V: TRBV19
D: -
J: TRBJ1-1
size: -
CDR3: CASSVTGLNTEAFF
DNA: TGTGCCAGTAGTGTGACAGGCTTGAACACTGAAGCTTTCTTT

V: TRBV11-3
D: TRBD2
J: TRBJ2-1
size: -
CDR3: CASSLASPSGANEQFF
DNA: TGTGCCAGCAGCTTAGCCTCTCCTAGCGGAGCCAATGAGCAGTTCTTC

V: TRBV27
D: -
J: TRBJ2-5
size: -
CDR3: CASSFAGTQYF
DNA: TGTGCCAGCAGTTTTGCAGGGACCCAGTACTTC

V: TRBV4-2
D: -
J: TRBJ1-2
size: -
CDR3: CASSQGADYGYTF
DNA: TGTGCCAGCAGCCAAGGAGCCGATTATGGCTACACCTTC

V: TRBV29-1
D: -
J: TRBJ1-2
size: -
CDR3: CSVERQVNYGYTF
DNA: TGCAGCGTTGAAAGACAGGTCAACTATGGCTACACCTTC

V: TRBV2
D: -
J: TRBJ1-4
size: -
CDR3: CASSAQGTNEKLFF
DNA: TGTGCCAGCAGTGCGCAGGGAACTAATGAAAAACTGTTTTTT

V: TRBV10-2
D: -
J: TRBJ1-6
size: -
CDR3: CASSRASSPLHF
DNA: TGCGCCAGCAGTCGAGCATCCTCACCCCTCCACTTT

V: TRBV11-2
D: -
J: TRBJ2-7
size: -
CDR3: CASSARGVEQYF
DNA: TGTGCCAGCAGCGCCCGTGGGGTCGAGCAGTACTTC

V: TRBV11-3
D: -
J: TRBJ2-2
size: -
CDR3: CASSLGKSSGELFF
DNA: TGTGCCAGCAGCTTAGGCAAATCCTCCGGGGAGCTGTTTTTT

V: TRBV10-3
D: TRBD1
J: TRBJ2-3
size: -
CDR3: CAISVRGPTDTQYF
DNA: TGTGCCATCAGTGTGAGGGGGCCAACAGATACGCAGTATTTT

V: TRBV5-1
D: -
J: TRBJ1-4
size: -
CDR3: CASSSERGGDWEKLFF
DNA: TGCGCCAGCAGCTCGGAAAGGGGGGGAGATTGGGAAAAACTGTTTTTT

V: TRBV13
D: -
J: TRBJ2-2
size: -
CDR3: CASSPGLNTGELFF
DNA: TGTGCCAGCAGCCCGGGGCTTAACACCGGGGAGCTGTTTTTT